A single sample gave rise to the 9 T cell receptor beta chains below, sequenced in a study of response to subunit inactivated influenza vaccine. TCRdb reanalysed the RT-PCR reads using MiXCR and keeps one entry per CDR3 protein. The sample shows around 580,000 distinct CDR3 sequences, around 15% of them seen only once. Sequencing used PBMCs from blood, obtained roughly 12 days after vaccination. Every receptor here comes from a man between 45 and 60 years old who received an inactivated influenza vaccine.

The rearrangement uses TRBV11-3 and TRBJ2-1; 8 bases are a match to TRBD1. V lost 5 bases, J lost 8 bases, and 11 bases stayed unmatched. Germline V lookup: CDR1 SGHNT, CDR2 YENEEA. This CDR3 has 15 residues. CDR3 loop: CASSLGTGLGDEQFF. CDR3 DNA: TGTGCCAGCAGCCTCGGGACAGGCCTTGGGGATGAGCAGTTCTTC.

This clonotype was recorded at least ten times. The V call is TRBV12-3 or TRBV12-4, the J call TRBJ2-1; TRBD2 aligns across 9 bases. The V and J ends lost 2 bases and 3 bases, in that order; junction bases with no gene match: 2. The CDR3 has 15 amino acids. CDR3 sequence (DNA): TGTGCCAGCAGTTTAAGGCGGGAGGGCTACAATGAGCAGTTCTTC. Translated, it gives CASSLRREGYNEQFF.

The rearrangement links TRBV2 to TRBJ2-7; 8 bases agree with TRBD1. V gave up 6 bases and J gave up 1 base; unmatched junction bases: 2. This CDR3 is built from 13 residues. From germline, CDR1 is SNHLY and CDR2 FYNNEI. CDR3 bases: TGTGCCAGCAGGGACAGGGATTCCTACGAGCAGTACTTC. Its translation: CASRDRDSYEQYF.

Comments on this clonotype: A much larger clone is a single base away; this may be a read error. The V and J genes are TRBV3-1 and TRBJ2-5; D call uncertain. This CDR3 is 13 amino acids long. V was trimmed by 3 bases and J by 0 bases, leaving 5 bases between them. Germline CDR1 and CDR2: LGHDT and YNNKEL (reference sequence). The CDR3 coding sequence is TGTGCCAGCAGCCACCCGTACCAAGAGACCCAGTACTTC. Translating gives CASSHPYQETQYF.

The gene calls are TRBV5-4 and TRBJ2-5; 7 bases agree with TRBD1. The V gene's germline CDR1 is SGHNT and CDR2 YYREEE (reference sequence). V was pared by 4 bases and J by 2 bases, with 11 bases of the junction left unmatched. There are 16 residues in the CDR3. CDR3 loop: CASSRPNTGDQETQYF. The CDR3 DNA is TGTGCCAGCAGCAGACCGAATACAGGGGATCAAGAGACCCAGTACTTC. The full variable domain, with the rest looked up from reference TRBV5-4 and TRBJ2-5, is ETGVTQSPTHLIKTRGQQVTLRCSSQSGHNTVSWYQQALGQGPQFIFQYYREEENGRGNFPPRFSGLQFPNYSSELNVNALELDDSALYLCASSRPNTGDQETQYFGPGTRLLVL.

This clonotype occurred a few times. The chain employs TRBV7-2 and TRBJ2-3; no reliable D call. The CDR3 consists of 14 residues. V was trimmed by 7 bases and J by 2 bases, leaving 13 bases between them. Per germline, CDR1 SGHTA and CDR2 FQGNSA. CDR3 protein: CASKLQELTDTQYF. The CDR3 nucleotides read TGTGCCAGCAAACTCCAGGAGCTCACAGATACGCAGTATTTT.

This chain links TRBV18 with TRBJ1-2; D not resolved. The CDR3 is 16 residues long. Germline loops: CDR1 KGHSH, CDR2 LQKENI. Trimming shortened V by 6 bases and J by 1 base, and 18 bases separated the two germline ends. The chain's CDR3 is CASSPTGQDVNYGYTF. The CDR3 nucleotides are TGTGCCAGCTCCCCTACTGGGCAGGACGTTAACTATGGCTACACCTTC.

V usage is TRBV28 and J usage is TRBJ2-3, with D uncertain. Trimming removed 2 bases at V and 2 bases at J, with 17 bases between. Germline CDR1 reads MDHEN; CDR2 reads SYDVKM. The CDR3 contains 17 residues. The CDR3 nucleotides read TGTGCCAGCAGTTTACCCCCAACAGTTCCTCCCACAGATACGCAGTATTTT. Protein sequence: CASSLPPTVPPTDTQYF.

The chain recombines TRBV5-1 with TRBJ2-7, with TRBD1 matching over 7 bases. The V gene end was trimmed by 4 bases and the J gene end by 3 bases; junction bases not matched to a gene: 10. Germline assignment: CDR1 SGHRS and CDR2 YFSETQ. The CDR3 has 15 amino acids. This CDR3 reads CASSPGTAFGYEQYF. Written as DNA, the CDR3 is TGCGCCAGCAGCCCCGGGACAGCTTTTGGCTACGAGCAGTACTTC. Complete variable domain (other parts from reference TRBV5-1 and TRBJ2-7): KAGVTQTPRYLIKTRGQQVTLSCSPISGHRSVSWYQQTPGQGLQFLFEYFSETQRNKGNFPGRFSGRQFSNSRSEMNVSTLELGDSALYLCASSPGTAFGYEQYFGPGTRLTVT.